These T cell receptor beta chains were read from a single sample in a study of blood T cell repertoires in COVID-19. Data came from immunoSEQ multiplex PCR; TCRdb stores just in-frame clones and leaves some out. The table lists under 250,000 clones, approximately 84% of them singletons. Material for sequencing was peripheral blood. The receptors here all came from a woman in her 50s with active or convalescent COVID-19. Each CDR3 is given with its conserved first and last residue. The D gene is left open where the match is weak. Clone size is shown for a subset of rows, as once, few, many or a class of expanded clone.

j_gene,d_gene,abundance,v_gene,CDR3aa,CDR3nt
TRBJ1-4,.,.,TRBV5-1,CASSLAFQAGGYNEKLFF,TGCGCCAGCAGCTTGGCCTTCCAGGCCGGGGGGTATAATGAAAAACTGTTTTTT
TRBJ2-5,TRBD2,.,TRBV12-5,CATSPSGSTETQYF,TGTGCTACCTCGCCTAGCGGGAGTACAGAGACCCAGTACTTC
TRBJ2-1,TRBD2,.,TRBV7-3,CASSLTSLAGGIEQFF,TGTGCCAGCAGCTTAACTTCCCTAGCGGGAGGGATCGAGCAGTTCTTC
TRBJ1-1,TRBD1,.,TRBV28,CASSRQGLNTEAFF,TGTGCCAGCAGTCGACAGGGGCTGAACACTGAAGCTTTCTTT
TRBJ2-2,TRBD2,.,TRBV6-6,CASISTSAVGELFF,TGTGCCAGCATCTCGACTAGCGCAGTCGGGGAGCTGTTTTTT
TRBJ2-7,TRBD2,.,TRBV10-1,CASSRTSGSSYEQYF,TGCGCCAGCAGCAGGACTAGCGGGAGCTCCTACGAGCAGTACTTC
TRBJ1-5,.,once,TRBV7-9,CASSLNLGSINQPQHF,TGTGCCAGCAGCTTAAACCTCGGGTCGATTAATCAGCCCCAGCATTTT
TRBJ2-2,.,.,TRBV2,CASSVSRTANTGELFF,TGTGCCAGCAGTGTTTCGCGGACAGCGAACACCGGGGAGCTGTTTTTT
TRBJ2-3,TRBD2,.,TRBV5-4,CASRPRGGSEDTQYF,TGTGCCAGCAGACCCCGCGGCGGGAGCGAGGATACGCAGTATTTT
TRBJ1-2,TRBD1,.,TRBV29-1,CSVNHRGDYGYTF,TGCAGCGTTAACCACAGGGGGGACTATGGCTACACCTTC
TRBJ1-5,.,.,TRBV28,CASSMAEPHQPQHF,TGTGCCAGCTCGATGGCCGAACCCCATCAGCCCCAGCATTTT
TRBJ1-2,TRBD1,.,TRBV19,CASSISGGNYGYTF,TGTGCCAGTAGTATCTCAGGGGGCAACTATGGCTACACCTTC
TRBJ2-5,.,.,TRBV4-2,CASSQVVQETQYF,TGTGCCAGCAGCCAAGTAGTACAAGAGACCCAGTACTTC
TRBJ1-6,TRBD1,.,TRBV25-1,CASSESRGERSPLHF,TGTGCCAGCAGTGAATCCAGGGGGGAGAGGTCACCCCTCCACTTT
TRBJ2-3,TRBD2,.,TRBV5-4,CASSLGTSGRARGDTQYF,TGTGCCAGCAGCTTGGGGACTAGCGGGAGGGCCCGGGGAGATACGCAGTATTTT
TRBJ2-1,TRBD1,.,TRBV10-1,CASSESWTGPQGEQFF,TGCGCCAGCAGTGAGTCCTGGACAGGGCCTCAGGGTGAGCAGTTCTTC
TRBJ2-4,.,.,TRBV5-8,CASSPRPVQVKNIQYF,TGTGCCAGCAGCCCCCGACCCGTCCAGGTCAAAAACATTCAGTACTTC
TRBJ2-5,TRBD2,.,TRBV4-1,CASRPSLTGGGETQYF,TGCGCCAGCAGGCCCTCCTTAACGGGGGGAGGTGAGACCCAGTACTTC
TRBJ2-1,TRBD2,.,TRBV3-1/TRBV3-2,CASSQAGLGAREQFF,TGTGCCAGCAGCCAAGCGGGACTAGGGGCCCGTGAGCAGTTCTTC
TRBJ2-5,TRBD2,.,TRBV6-5,CASSYSQEGGETQYF,TGTGCCAGCAGTTACTCGCAGGAGGGAGGGGAGACCCAGTACTTC
TRBJ1-5,.,few,TRBV19,CASSIGAGGRQPQHF,TGTGCCAGTAGTATTGGGGCGGGGGGCAGGCAGCCCCAGCATTTT
TRBJ2-7,.,.,TRBV25-1,CASSERGASYEQYF,TGTGCCAGCAGTGAGCGGGGCGCCTCCTACGAGCAGTACTTC
TRBJ1-6,TRBD1,.,TRBV5-1,CASSPWGQNSPLHF,TGCGCCAGCAGCCCGTGGGGACAGAATTCACCCCTCCACTTT